The rows below give T cell receptor beta chains drawn from one sample of a study of cytomegalovirus exposure and HLA in healthy donors. Clones were sequenced by immunoSEQ multiplex PCR, and TCRdb holds only the in-frame ones, with some missing. The sample holds about 150,000 clones; 86% are singletons and the top ten take around 24%. Sequencing was performed on PBMCs. These TCRs come from a man younger than 35 in good health and CMV-seropositive. CDR3s include the opening cysteine and the closing phenylalanine or tryptophan. The D gene is left open where the match is weak. The size field is filled for only some rows; it gives once, few, many or a size class.

size: .
V: TRBV5-6
J: TRBJ1-3
D: .
DNA: TGTGCCAGCAGCTCTGACCAGCGATCTGGAAACACCATATATTTT
CDR3: CASSSDQRSGNTIYF

size: .
V: TRBV2
J: TRBJ2-1
D: TRBD2
DNA: TGTGCCAGCAGAGGACTAGCGCCGTCCTACAATGAGCAGTTCTTC
CDR3: CASRGLAPSYNEQFF

size: once
V: TRBV11-2
J: TRBJ2-7
D: TRBD1
DNA: TGTGCCAGCAGCTTCTCCGACAGGGGGTCCTACGAGCAGTACTTC
CDR3: CASSFSDRGSYEQYF

size: .
V: TRBV7-9
J: TRBJ1-6
D: .
DNA: TGTGCCAGCAGCTTAGAGACATCAGTGGATTCACCCCTCCACTTT
CDR3: CASSLETSVDSPLHF

size: .
V: TRBV10-2
J: TRBJ1-5
D: .
DNA: TGCGCCAGCAGTGAAGAGGGTCAGATCGGTATCAGCAATCAGCCCCAGCATTTT
CDR3: CASSEEGQIGISNQPQHF

size: .
V: TRBV6-1
J: TRBJ1-1
D: .
DNA: TGTGCCAGCAGCGGACTAAATAGTTATACTGAAGCTTTCTTT
CDR3: CASSGLNSYTEAFF

size: .
V: TRBV2
J: TRBJ2-1
D: .
DNA: TGTGCCAGCAGCGTGCAGGACAATGAGCAGTTCTTC
CDR3: CASSVQDNEQFF

size: .
V: TRBV6-4
J: TRBJ2-1
D: TRBD2
DNA: TGTGCCAGCAGTTTGGGGGGACTAGCGGCCTACAATGAGCAGTTCTTC
CDR3: CASSLGGLAAYNEQFF

size: .
V: TRBV5-1
J: TRBJ2-1
D: .
DNA: TGCGCCAGCAGCTTTAGCGCGAATAATGAGCAGTTCTTC
CDR3: CASSFSANNEQFF

size: .
V: TRBV7-9
J: TRBJ1-4
D: .
DNA: TGTGCCACAGGGGTTGTACAGGGTAAAGAAAAACTGTTTTTT
CDR3: CATGVVQGKEKLFF

size: .
V: TRBV2
J: TRBJ1-1
D: .
DNA: TGTGCCAGCAGTGCCGAGGGGGATACAAGAGGAGCTTTCTTT
CDR3: CASSAEGDTRGAFF

size: .
V: TRBV27
J: TRBJ1-5
D: .
DNA: TGTGCCAGCAGTTTATCGCGAGGGGGTGGGCAGCCCCAGCATTTT
CDR3: CASSLSRGGGQPQHF

size: .
V: TRBV30
J: TRBJ2-7
D: TRBD1
DNA: TGTGCCTGGAGTGTAATTCATCTCCGGGACAGGGACTACGAGCAGTACTTC
CDR3: CAWSVIHLRDRDYEQYF

size: .
V: TRBV7-9
J: TRBJ1-2
D: TRBD1
DNA: TGTGCCAGCAGCTCCAGGGGGCACTGGAATGGCTACACCTTC
CDR3: CASSSRGHWNGYTF

size: .
V: TRBV2
J: TRBJ2-2
D: .
DNA: TGTGCCAGCAGCCCCGAATCCCAGGTGGGCGGGGAGCTGTTTTTT
CDR3: CASSPESQVGGELFF

size: .
V: TRBV9
J: TRBJ2-7
D: .
DNA: TGTGCCAGCAGCGTCCAGACGGGGAGCTCCTACGAGCAGTACTTC
CDR3: CASSVQTGSSYEQYF

size: .
V: TRBV2
J: TRBJ2-2
D: TRBD1
DNA: TGTGCCAGCCGACAGGGTGAAACCGGGGAGCTGTTTTTT
CDR3: CASRQGETGELFF

size: .
V: TRBV6-5
J: TRBJ1-2
D: .
DNA: TGTGCCAGCAGTATGTATGCCGGGAACTATGGCTACACCTTC
CDR3: CASSMYAGNYGYTF

size: .
V: TRBV9
J: TRBJ2-5
D: .
DNA: TGTGCCAGCAGCGTCATCCTACCGGGGATGCAAGAGACCCAGTACTTC
CDR3: CASSVILPGMQETQYF

size: .
V: TRBV7-7
J: TRBJ2-3
D: TRBD2
DNA: TGTGCCAGCAGCGAGGGACTAGCGAGAGATACGCAGTATTTT
CDR3: CASSEGLARDTQYF

size: once
V: TRBV4-1
J: TRBJ2-2
D: .
DNA: TGCGCCAGCAGCCAAGTAAACTTAGTGAGCACCGGGGAGCTGTTTTTT
CDR3: CASSQVNLVSTGELFF

size: .
V: TRBV4-2
J: TRBJ1-1
D: .
DNA: TGTGCCAGCAGCCCCCATCCGACAGGGAACACTGAAGCTTTCTTT
CDR3: CASSPHPTGNTEAFF

size: .
V: TRBV5-4
J: TRBJ2-2
D: TRBD1
DNA: TGTGCCAGCAGCAAGGACAGGGGGCTGGACGGGGAGCTGTTTTTT
CDR3: CASSKDRGLDGELFF

size: few
V: TRBV5-1
J: TRBJ2-1
D: TRBD2
DNA: TGTGCCAGCAGCTTACTAGCGGCCTACAATGAGCAGTTCTTC
CDR3: CASSLLAAYNEQFF

size: once
V: TRBV19
J: TRBJ2-1
D: TRBD2
DNA: TGTGCCAGTAGTAGTGGACTAGCGGGGTCCAATGAGCAGTTCTTC
CDR3: CASSSGLAGSNEQFF

size: once
V: TRBV5-4
J: TRBJ1-5
D: TRBD1
DNA: TGTGCCAGCAGCCGCGACAGGGAGAATCAGCCCCAGCATTTT
CDR3: CASSRDRENQPQHF

size: once
V: TRBV11-2
J: TRBJ2-3
D: .
DNA: TGTGCCAGCAGCTTGGGGCATCGGGCGGTGAGCACAGATACGCAGTATTTT
CDR3: CASSLGHRAVSTDTQYF

size: once
V: TRBV6-5
J: TRBJ2-7
D: TRBD1
DNA: TGTGCCAGCAGTATAGACAGGGCCTACGAGCAGTACTTC
CDR3: CASSIDRAYEQYF

size: .
V: TRBV19
J: TRBJ2-2
D: TRBD2
DNA: TGTGCCAGTAGTATGACTAGCGGGGTGGCCGGGGAGCTGTTTTTT
CDR3: CASSMTSGVAGELFF

size: .
V: TRBV7-9
J: TRBJ1-4
D: TRBD1
DNA: TGTGCCAGCAGCTTAGCAGGGGGCGGGGCCGAAAATGAAAAACTGTTTTTT
CDR3: CASSLAGGGAENEKLFF

size: .
V: TRBV27
J: TRBJ2-1
D: .
DNA: TGTGCCAGCAGTCCAGACAGCTACAATGAGCAGTTCTTC
CDR3: CASSPDSYNEQFF

size: few
V: TRBV4-2
J: TRBJ2-2
D: .
DNA: TGTGCCAGCAGCCCCAGGGGGGCGAACACCGGGGAGCTGTTTTTT
CDR3: CASSPRGANTGELFF

size: .
V: TRBV5-4
J: TRBJ2-7
D: TRBD1
DNA: TGTGCCAGCAGCTTACCGGGACAGGGGGCTAGCGAGCAGTACTTC
CDR3: CASSLPGQGASEQYF

size: .
V: TRBV7-9
J: TRBJ2-1
D: TRBD2
DNA: TGTGCCAGCAGTCGGACTAGCGGGAGGGACCCCAATGAGCAGTTCTTC
CDR3: CASSRTSGRDPNEQFF

size: .
V: TRBV9
J: TRBJ1-1
D: .
DNA: TGTGCCAGCAGCGCCCGGACTCTAAACACTGAAGCTTTCTTT
CDR3: CASSARTLNTEAFF

size: .
V: TRBV7-2
J: TRBJ2-5
D: TRBD2
DNA: TGTGCCAGCAGCCGTACCGGGACTAGCGGCCAAGAGACCCAGTACTTC
CDR3: CASSRTGTSGQETQYF

size: once
V: TRBV9
J: TRBJ1-1
D: .
DNA: TGTGCCAGCAGCGTAGGGGCAGGGGTCATGGTGGACACTGAAGCTTTCTTT
CDR3: CASSVGAGVMVDTEAFF

size: .
V: TRBV5-1
J: TRBJ1-1
D: .
DNA: TGCGCCAGCGCCGCCGGGGGGGGCTTCACTGAAGCTTTCTTT
CDR3: CASAAGGGFTEAFF

size: .
V: TRBV9
J: TRBJ2-3
D: .
DNA: TGTGCCAGCAGCGTAGTGACCGGCGGGAGCACAGATACGCAGTATTTT
CDR3: CASSVVTGGSTDTQYF

size: .
V: TRBV30
J: TRBJ2-5
D: .
DNA: TGTGCCTGGAGCCGAGTCGAGACCCAGTACTTC
CDR3: CAWSRVETQYF

size: .
V: TRBV21-1
J: TRBJ1-2
D: .
DNA: TGTGCCAGCAGCAAAGGCCACAGGGTGCACTATGGCTACACCTTC
CDR3: CASSKGHRVHYGYTF

size: .
V: TRBV9
J: TRBJ2-1
D: TRBD2
DNA: TGTGCCAGCAGCGTGAGGACTAGCGGGGTCTACAATGAGCAGTTCTTC
CDR3: CASSVRTSGVYNEQFF

size: .
V: TRBV19
J: TRBJ1-5
D: TRBD1
DNA: TGTGCCAGCGGGGACAGGAGCAATCAGCCCCAGCATTTT
CDR3: CASGDRSNQPQHF

size: few
V: TRBV30
J: TRBJ2-5
D: TRBD2
DNA: TGTGCCTGGCTTCTAGCGGGGGTACAAGAGACCCAGTACTTC
CDR3: CAWLLAGVQETQYF

size: .
V: TRBV9
J: TRBJ2-2
D: .
DNA: TGTGCCAGCAGCGTATCCGGCGGCGGGGAGCTGTTTTTT
CDR3: CASSVSGGGELFF

size: .
V: TRBV19
J: TRBJ1-1
D: .
DNA: TGTGCCAGTAGTAGGGGCCGGAACACTGAAGCTTTCTTT
CDR3: CASSRGRNTEAFF

size: .
V: TRBV7-2
J: TRBJ1-1
D: TRBD1
DNA: TGTGCCAGCAGCTTATACTCTCAGGGGGCGGGGAACACTGAAGCTTTCTTT
CDR3: CASSLYSQGAGNTEAFF

size: .
V: TRBV4-3
J: TRBJ1-2
D: TRBD1
DNA: TGCGCCAGCAGCCAAGATAGGGGACAGGGGGCCGGGGGCTACACCTTC
CDR3: CASSQDRGQGAGGYTF

size: .
V: TRBV4-1
J: TRBJ1-2
D: .
DNA: TGCGCCAGCAGCCAAACTCGTGCACAGGGCCACTATGGCTACACCTTC
CDR3: CASSQTRAQGHYGYTF

size: .
V: TRBV6-4
J: TRBJ2-3
D: TRBD2
DNA: TGTGCCAGCAGCCGCGGTGCTAGCGGGGGCACAGATACGCAGTATTTT
CDR3: CASSRGASGGTDTQYF

size: .
V: TRBV13
J: TRBJ2-2
D: .
DNA: TGTGCCAGCAGCCCCGAGGCCCGTACCGGGGAGCTGTTTTTT
CDR3: CASSPEARTGELFF

size: .
V: TRBV2
J: TRBJ2-5
D: TRBD2
DNA: TGTGCCAGCAGCGCCCCGGGGGGGCTCGAGACCCAGTACTTC
CDR3: CASSAPGGLETQYF

size: .
V: TRBV27
J: TRBJ1-2
D: TRBD1
DNA: TGTGCCAGCAGTTTATCTGGAACAGGGGGCCGAATATCCTATGGCTACACCTTC
CDR3: CASSLSGTGGRISYGYTF

size: .
V: TRBV4-1
J: TRBJ2-2
D: TRBD2
DNA: TGCGCCAGCAGCCAAGACGGACTAGCGCCCACCGGGGAGCTGTTTTTT
CDR3: CASSQDGLAPTGELFF